This T cell receptor (beta chain) was documented in a study of neurological immune-mediated disorders (dated by TCRdb to between 2019 and 2020). Concerning the study at large: Peripheral blood TCR-beta repertoires from patients with HTLV-I-associated myelopathy (HAM/TSP), patients with multiple sclerosis, and healthy controls were compared in the study using UMI-based sequencing. Longitudinal samples, technical triplicates and paired sorted CD4+ and CD8+ T-cell subsets, alongside PBMC samples, were included among the roughly 96 TCR-beta libraries. Of the 60 to 70 subjects in the cohort, around 15 were HAM/TSP patients, some 34 were multiple sclerosis patients, and about 20 were healthy controls. The full study reports these points: No identical CDR3 amino acid sequences were found to be shared among expanded clones across subjects, suggesting that TCR-beta repertoires were private in all groups. The highest TCR clonal expansion was observed in HAM/TSP patients, whereas the lowest was observed in MS patients, even when compared with healthy controls.

cDNA was synthesized by template-switch 5'RACE using a primer with a 10-nucleotide random unique molecular identifier that tagged each TCR transcript. Over 160 million TCR-beta sequences, covering 15-18 subjects, were produced in each sequencing run. The RNeasy kit was used to extract total RNA. TCR-beta VDJ regions were amplified with primers for the TCR constant region and the 5'RACE anchor, using the KAPA Real-time Library Amplification kit. Sample indexes and Illumina adaptors were added in a first PCR, after which library yield was increased in a second PCR. After purification with Ampure beads, the TCR product of roughly 650 bp was size-selected on a 2% E-gel SizeSelection system. Library quality was checked on a Bioanalyzer, concentration was measured with Qubit, and libraries were quantified with the Kapa Library Quantification kit before pooling. An Illumina HiSeq 2500 sequenced the libraries paired-end 2 x 150 bp. To increase sequence diversity, about 25-31% phiX was spiked into each library pool. The original methods were these. The quality-filtered reads were processed with the UMI-based MiGEC pipeline, whose error correction step removed more than 80% of the raw TCR sequences. VDJ genes were aligned to IMGT germline references, and clonotypes were defined by unique CDR3 amino acid sequence plus V-J genes. Clonal expansion, Shannon diversity and CDR3 relatedness were evaluated with VDJtools (CalcPairwiseDistances, ClusterSamples), while phylogenetic trees were built in CLCbio workbench. A clone was classed as expanded if it had 8 or more unique UMIs, a cutoff based on coefficient-of-variation modelling across technical triplicates. In TCRdb, the public reads were trimmed at Q25 with fastp and aligned with MiXCR, with productive beta chains retained. Rows are unified per CDR3 protein, each entry keeping the most common DNA and genes. Here the V and J calls rest on TCRdb's processing, not on the authors' analysis. This sample holds 77,000 or so distinct CDR3 sequences; about 9.4% were observed only once. Together, the top ten hold 1.7% of the sample.

The healthy controls were volunteers from a blood bank in Maryland, USA. Libraries from unsorted PBMCs were made from 2 million PBMCs kept in RNAlater at -80 degrees C until RNA extraction. PBMCs were separated from peripheral blood using Ficoll-Hypaque density gradient centrifugation and then cryopreserved in liquid nitrogen. This clonotype was seen ten or more times. There is no known antigen for this receptor. Nothing much larger sits one base from this clone, and base qualities are not available. V is pared back by 2 bases and J by 3 bases, with 8 bases lying between the germline termini. The germline V gene (reference sequence) gives CDR1 as DFQATT and CDR2 as SNEGSKA. Including the terminal cysteine and phenylalanine, the CDR3 comprises 13 residues. Only CDR3 DNA is held: 39 bases, read in frame from base 1.

The TCR was taken from a man aged 50 or older in good health. Sequenced material: PBMCs. The chain employs TRBV20-1 and TRBJ1-5; matching of 5 bases hints at TRBD1 as the D gene. The CDR3 amino acid sequence is: CSARKGDNQPQHF. Read as DNA, the sequence is TGCAGTGCTAGAAAAGGGGACAATCAGCCCCAGCATTTT.